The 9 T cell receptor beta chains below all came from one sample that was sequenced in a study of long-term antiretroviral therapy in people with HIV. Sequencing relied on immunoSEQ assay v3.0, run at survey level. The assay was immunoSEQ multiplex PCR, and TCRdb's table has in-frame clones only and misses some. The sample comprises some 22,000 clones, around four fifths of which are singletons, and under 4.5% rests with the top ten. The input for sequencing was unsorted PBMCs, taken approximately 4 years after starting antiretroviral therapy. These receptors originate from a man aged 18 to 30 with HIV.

The CDR3 spells CATSRDGAKGDPNEKLFF. The CDR3 bases are TGTGCCACCAGCAGAGATGGGGCCAAGGGAGACCCTAATGAAAAACTGTTTTTT. This chain connects TRBV15 to TRBJ1-4, with a possible D match to TRBD1 (5 bases). The V end lost 0 bases, the J end lost 3 bases, and 17 bases lay between the germline ends. CDR3 length equals 18 residues. CDR1 LNHNV and CDR2 YYDKDF come from the germline V gene (reference sequence).

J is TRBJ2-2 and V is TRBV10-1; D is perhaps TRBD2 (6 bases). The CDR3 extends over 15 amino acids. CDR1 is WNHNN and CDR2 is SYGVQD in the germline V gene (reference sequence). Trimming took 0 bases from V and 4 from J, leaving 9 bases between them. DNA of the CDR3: TGCGCCAGCAGTGAGTCATTGGGGGGCACCGGGGAGCTGTTTTTT. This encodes CASSESLGGTGELFF.

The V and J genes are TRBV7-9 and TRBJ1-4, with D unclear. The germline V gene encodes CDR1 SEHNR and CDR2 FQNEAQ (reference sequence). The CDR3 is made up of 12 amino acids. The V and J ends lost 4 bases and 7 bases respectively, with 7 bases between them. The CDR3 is CASSSGLEKLFF. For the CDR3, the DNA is TGTGCCAGCAGCTCGGGCCTTGAAAAACTGTTTTTT. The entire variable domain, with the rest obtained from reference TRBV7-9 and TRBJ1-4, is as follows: DTGVSQNPRHKITKRGQNVTFRCDPISEHNRLYWYRQTLGQGPEFLTYFQNEAQLEKSRLLSDRFSAERPKGSFSTLEIQRTEQGDSAMYLCASSSGLEKLFFGSGTQLSVL.

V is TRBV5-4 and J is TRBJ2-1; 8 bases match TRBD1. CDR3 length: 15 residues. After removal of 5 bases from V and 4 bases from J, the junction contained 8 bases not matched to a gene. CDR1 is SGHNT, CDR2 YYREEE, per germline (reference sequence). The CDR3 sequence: CASSFKTGAYNEQFF. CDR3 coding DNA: TGTGCCAGCAGTTTTAAGACAGGGGCTTACAATGAGCAGTTCTTC.

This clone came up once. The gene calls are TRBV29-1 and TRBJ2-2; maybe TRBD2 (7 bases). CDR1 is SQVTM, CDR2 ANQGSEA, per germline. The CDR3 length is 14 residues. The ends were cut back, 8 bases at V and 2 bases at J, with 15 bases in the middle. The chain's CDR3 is CSSRGAGNTGELFF. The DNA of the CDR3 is TGCAGCAGTCGGGGGGCCGGCAACACCGGGGAGCTGTTTTTT.

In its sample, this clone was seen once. The CDR3 nucleotides read TGCGCCAGCCAACCACGGGACAATTCTAACTATGGCTACACCTTC. Its translation is CASQPRDNSNYGYTF. This rearrangement joins TRBV5-1 to TRBJ1-2, with a tentative D call TRBD1 (6 bases). Germline assignment: CDR1 SGHRS and CDR2 YFSETQ. The CDR3 runs to 15 residues. Deletions cut 7 bases from V and 0 bases from J, with 16 bases between.

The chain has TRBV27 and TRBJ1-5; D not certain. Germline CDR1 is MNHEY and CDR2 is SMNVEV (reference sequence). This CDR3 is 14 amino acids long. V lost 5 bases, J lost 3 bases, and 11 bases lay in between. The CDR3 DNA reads TGTGCCAGCAGTACCCTCGGGGACAATCAGCCCCAGCATTTT. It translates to CASSTLGDNQPQHF.

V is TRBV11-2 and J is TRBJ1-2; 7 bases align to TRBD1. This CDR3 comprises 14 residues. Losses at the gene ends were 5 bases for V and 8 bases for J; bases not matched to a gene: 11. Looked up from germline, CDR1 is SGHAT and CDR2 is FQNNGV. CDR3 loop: CASSPSGGAGGYTF. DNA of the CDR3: TGTGCCAGCAGCCCCTCAGGGGGGGCTGGGGGCTACACCTTC.

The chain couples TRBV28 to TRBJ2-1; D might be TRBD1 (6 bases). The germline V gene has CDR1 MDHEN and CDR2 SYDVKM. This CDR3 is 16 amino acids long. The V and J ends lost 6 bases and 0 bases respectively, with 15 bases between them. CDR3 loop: CASRTGSRSSYNEQFF. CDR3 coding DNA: TGTGCCAGCAGAACAGGGAGTAGGAGCTCCTACAATGAGCAGTTCTTC.